The 17 T cell receptor beta chains reported below all come from one sample, sequenced in a study of T cell clonality in common variable immunodeficiency. Libraries were prepared by immunoSEQ multiplex PCR; TCRdb keeps only in-frame clonotypes and omits some of them. The sample shows tens of thousands of clones, none of them appearing just once. The sequencing sample was made of peripheral blood mononuclear cells. These receptors originate from a person between 18 and 75 years old in good health.

This clone showed up many times. The sequenced fragment ends 3 residues before the CDR3 boundary, so the rest is inferred from the germline J gene. V usage is TRBV5-1 and J usage is TRBJ1-3; 8 bases agree with TRBD1. The trim removed 0 bases at V and 0 bases at J, leaving 8 bases unmatched. CDR1 is SGHRS and CDR2 is YFSETQ in the germline V gene. CDR3 length: 18 residues. The sequenced CDR3 bases are TGCGCCAGCAGCTTGGAGGTTCGGACAGGGACCTCTGGAAACACC. This codes for CASSLEVRTGTSGNT. The whole CDR3 protein reads CASSLEVRTGTSGNTIYF.

This clone was detected ten times or more. The missing CDR3 end, 3 residues past where the read stops, is filled in from the germline J gene. The V call is TRBV30, the J call TRBJ2-5; 7 positions match TRBD2. CDR3 length equals 17 residues. V shed 0 bases and J 2 bases; nucleotides not matched to a gene: 12. Germline V gene lookup returns CDR1 GTSNPN and CDR2 SVGIG (reference sequence). CDR3 DNA, as far as it was read: TGTGCCTGGAGTGTCCCCTCGACTAGCCCCAAACAAGAGACC. This translates into CAWSVPSTSPKQET. The whole CDR3 protein reads CAWSVPSTSPKQETQYF.

The table lists this clone with many counts. The CDR3 extends 3 residues past the end of the read, so its final part is completed from the germline J gene. The chain couples TRBV6-1 to TRBJ2-2; TRBD1 matches at 12 bases. J lost 7 bases, V lost 3 bases, and 3 bases had no gene match. Germline CDR1 MNHNS, CDR2 SASEGT. CDR3 length: 15 amino acids. The CDR3 sequence is CASSEGQGAFGELFF. CDR3 bases read: TGTGCCAGCAGTGAGGGACAGGGGGCTTTCGGGGAG.

For this clone: Sequencing ends 3 residues short of the CDR3 end; the germline J gene provides the rest. This chain links TRBV18 with TRBJ2-1; 9 nucleotides align to TRBD2. This CDR3 has 13 amino acids. The V segment lost 11 bases and the J segment 8 bases; nucleotides outside the gene matches: 10. CDR1 and CDR2 (germline): KGHSH, LQKENI. CDR3 DNA, as far as it was read: TGTGCCTCGGCTAGCGGGGTTTATGATGAG. It translates to CASASGVYDE. The full CDR3 reads CASASGVYDEQFF.

Ten or more counts support this clone. Read sequence stops 3 residues before the CDR3 end, and the germline J gene provides the missing end. The chain has TRBV19 and TRBJ1-2; 11 nucleotides align to TRBD1. Looked up from germline, CDR1 is LNHDA and CDR2 is SQIVND (reference sequence). CDR3 length: 15 amino acids. The V and J ends lost 6 bases and 0 bases, in that order; junction bases with no gene match: 3. The CDR3 bases that were read are TGTGCCAGTAGGGACAGGGGGCTGTCTAACTATGGC. It translates to CASRDRGLSNYG. The whole CDR3 region reads CASRDRGLSNYGYTF.

This clone was seen many times. The CDR3 end lies 3 residues beyond the end of the read and is filled in from the germline J gene. The chain links TRBV2 to TRBJ1-1; 8 nucleotides match TRBD1. Germline V lookup: CDR1 SNHLY, CDR2 FYNNEI. The CDR3 contains 16 residues. V was pared by 7 bases and J by 1 base, with 11 bases of the junction left unmatched. The CDR3 here is CASTLPGGMKNTEAFF. Partial CDR3 DNA: TGTGCCAGCACCTTACCAGGGGGCATGAAGAACACTGAA.

With regard to this clone: The CDR3 extends 3 residues past the end of the read, so its final part is completed from the germline J gene. The chain uses TRBV7-6 and TRBJ2-3, with D tentatively TRBD2 (6 bases). This CDR3 contains 13 residues. The germline V gene has CDR1 SGHVS and CDR2 FNYEAQ. CDR3 residues: CASSLRRGETQYF. The part of the CDR3 DNA that was read is TGTGCCAGCAGCTTACGGCGGGGAGAGACG.

This clone was detected ten times or more. The CDR3 extends 3 residues past the end of the read, so its final part is completed from the germline J gene. The V gene is TRBV30, the J gene TRBJ1-2, with D possibly matching TRBD1 (6 bases). The CDR3 loop spans 14 amino acids. V was trimmed by 3 bases and J by 5 bases, leaving 16 bases between them. The germline gives CDR1 GTSNPN, CDR2 SVGIG (reference sequence). The CDR3 is CAWRRRTAGYGYTF. CDR3 DNA, as far as it was read: TGTGCCTGGAGGAGACGGACAGCTGGGTATGGC.

The sample holds many counts of this clone. The CDR3 end is not reached by the read, which stops 3 residues before it; the germline J gene fills it in. This chain uses TRBV5-4 with TRBJ2-7; no clear D. CDR3 length: 12 residues. V lost 2 bases to trimming and J lost 3 bases, with 6 bases between them. CDR1 and CDR2 (germline): SGHNT, YYREEE (reference sequence). This chain's CDR3 is CASSFVDYEQYF. The sequenced CDR3 bases are TGTGCCAGCAGCTTTGTAGACTACGAG.

There are many counts of this clone. The read ends 3 residues early relative to the CDR3; the germline J gene fills the gap. The chain links TRBV7-3 to TRBJ2-1, with D maybe TRBD2 (6 bases). Trimming removed 4 bases from V and 6 bases from J, with 16 bases in between. From germline, CDR1 is SGHTA and CDR2 FQGTGA. The CDR3 sequence is 15 residues long. Partial CDR3 DNA: TGTGCCAGCAGCTCGGACAAATGGGAGGCCAATGAG. Protein sequence: CASSSDKWEANE. The whole CDR3 reads CASSSDKWEANEQFF.

In this sample, this clone turned up many times. The CDR3 is cut off 3 residues early in the read; its end comes from the germline J gene. The chain has TRBV7-9 and TRBJ2-5; tentative D call: TRBD1 (5 bases). This CDR3 spans 15 amino acids. Per the germline V gene, CDR1 is SEHNR and CDR2 is FQNEAQ (reference sequence). Trimming took off 8 bases at V and 0 bases at J, with 16 bases between the two ends. CDR3 amino acids: CASSGWGNHQETQYF. Partial CDR3 DNA: TGTGCCAGCTCCGGGTGGGGCAACCACCAAGAGACC.

This clone was counted many times. The CDR3 goes on 3 residues after the read ends, and that part is filled in from the germline J gene. V usage is TRBV18 and J usage is TRBJ1-1, with no clear D. Germline V gives CDR1 KGHSH, CDR2 LQKENI. The CDR3 consists of 13 residues. Trimming stripped 2 bases from V and 3 bases from J, with 7 bases between. The CDR3: CASSPGQDTEAFF. The covered CDR3 bases are TGTGCCAGCTCACCAGGCCAGGACACTGAA.

In its sample, this clone was seen many times. The read stops 3 residues short of the end of the CDR3; the missing end is completed from the germline J gene. The chain uses TRBV20-1 and TRBJ2-5, with D uncertain. The CDR3 is 15 residues long. The V end was cut by 5 bases, the J end by 3 bases, with 19 bases between. Germline V gene lookup returns CDR1 DFQATT and CDR2 SNEGSKA (reference sequence). The DNA read from the CDR3 is TGCAGTGCTGGGTCCCTGGCTAGTGTCGAAGAGACC. This translates into CSAGSLASVEET. The whole CDR3 reads CSAGSLASVEETQYF.

This clone has only a few counts. The sequence runs out 3 residues before the end of the CDR3; the remainder is reconstructed from the germline J gene. J is TRBJ2-2 and V is TRBV19; D perhaps matches TRBD2 (6 bases). The CDR3 spans 15 residues. Germline CDR1 reads LNHDA; CDR2 reads SQIVND (reference sequence). The CDR3 is CASSYGGSGANVLFF. The CDR3 bases that were read are TGTGCCAGTAGTTATGGGGGGTCTGGGGCCAACGTG.

This clone was detected ten times or more. From the germline J gene comes the end of the CDR3, since the read stops 3 residues before it. The rearrangement joins TRBV5-6 to TRBJ2-3; 7 nucleotides line up with TRBD2. The CDR3 length is 14 residues. In germline, CDR1 is SGHDT, CDR2 YYEEEE. The V segment lost 2 bases and the J segment 1 base; nucleotides outside the gene matches: 1. Here the CDR3 reads CASSFSGGTDTQYF. The DNA read from the CDR3 is TGTGCCAGCAGCTTCAGCGGGGGCACAGATACG.

This clone was seen at least ten times. The read finishes 3 residues shy of the CDR3 end, and the germline J gene is used to complete it. V usage is TRBV20-1 and J usage is TRBJ2-4; 10 nucleotides line up with TRBD1. Germline assignment: CDR1 DFQATT and CDR2 SNEGSKA (reference sequence). V gave up 3 bases and J gave up 9 bases; unmatched junction bases: 8. The CDR3 is made up of 14 amino acids. CDR3 protein: CSASGTGVLGIQYF. The covered CDR3 bases are TGCAGTGCTAGCGGGACAGGGGTTTTGGGCATT.

This clone was detected many times. The read terminates 3 residues before the CDR3 end, so the remaining end is supplied by the germline J gene. The gene calls are TRBV20-1 and TRBJ2-3, with D tentatively TRBD1 (5 bases). V lost 7 bases to trimming and J lost 2 bases, with 16 bases between them. Germline CDR1 DFQATT, CDR2 SNEGSKA (reference sequence). CDR3 length: 14 residues. CDR3 DNA, as far as it was read: TGCAGTGGTTTGGACACTTCAGACACAGATACG. Amino acid sequence: CSGLDTSDTDT. The whole CDR3 sequence reads CSGLDTSDTDTQYF.